The 20 T cell receptor beta chains listed next were all sequenced from one sample in a study of shared clonotypes between healthy human individuals. Assay used: immunoSEQ multiplex PCR; TCRdb lists only in-frame clones, some missing. This sample has about 2 million clones, with around 95% found just once. The sequencing input was naive CD4+ T cells sorted from blood. As to subset: CD45RA+ positively selected. These receptors all stem from a man younger than 30 in good health.

This clone has only one observation. The chain couples TRBV9 to TRBJ2-7; D perhaps matches TRBD2 (6 bases). Per germline, CDR1 SGDLS and CDR2 YYNGEE. This CDR3 has 14 residues. V shed 0 bases and J shed 6 bases, with 13 bases lying between them. CDR3 DNA sequence: TGTGCCAGCAGCGTAGGTCCGGGAGTGGGCGAGCAGTACTTC. The encoded protein is CASSVGPGVGEQYF.

CDR3 sequence: CASSDQAEVATEQFF. The DNA of the CDR3 is TGTGCCAGCAGTGATCAAGCCGAGGTGGCAACTGAGCAGTTCTTC. This chain connects TRBV6-1 to TRBJ2-1; no firm D call. Germline V lookup: CDR1 MNHNS, CDR2 SASEGT. The ends were cut back, 3 bases at V and 9 bases at J, with 18 bases in the middle. This CDR3 comprises 15 residues.

V gene TRBV7-2 combines with J gene TRBJ2-2; D may correspond to TRBD1 or TRBD2 (5 bases each). The V end lost 1 base, the J end lost 9 bases, and 15 bases lay between the germline ends. This CDR3 region has 15 residues. The V gene's germline CDR1 is SGHTA and CDR2 FQGNSA. The CDR3 region is CASSLVGTTGRELFF. The CDR3 DNA is TGTGCCAGCAGCTTAGTGGGGACCACAGGCCGGGAGCTGTTTTTT.

CDR3 region: CASSPSRWELTGELFF. In DNA form, the CDR3 reads TGTGCCAGCAGCCCTAGTCGCTGGGAGCTGACCGGGGAGCTGTTTTTT. This chain joins TRBV7-8 and TRBJ2-2, with D perhaps matching TRBD2 (5 bases). From germline, CDR1 is SGHVS and CDR2 FQNEAQ. With 5 bases removed from V and 5 bases from J, the gap between germline ends came to 18 bases. The CDR3 totals 16 residues.

This clone was seen just once. The chain joins TRBV7-9 to TRBJ1-5; maybe TRBD1 (5 bases). The germline V gene has CDR1 SEHNR and CDR2 FQNEAQ (reference sequence). V lost 1 base and J 0 bases, leaving 7 bases between the germline ends. There are 15 residues in the CDR3. In DNA, the CDR3 is TGTGCCAGCAGCTTAGGACAGCTTAGCAATCAGCCCCAGCATTTT. Its protein is CASSLGQLSNQPQHF. Full variable domain (remainder filled in from reference TRBV7-9 and TRBJ1-5): DTGVSQNPRHKITKRGQNVTFRCDPISEHNRLYWYRQTLGQGPEFLTYFQNEAQLEKSRLLSDRFSAERPKGSFSTLEIQRTEQGDSAMYLCASSLGQLSNQPQHFGDGTRLSIL.

The chain uses TRBV4-1 and TRBJ1-2, with D maybe TRBD1 (6 bases). The V end was cut by 2 bases, the J end by 9 bases, with 16 bases between. The V gene's germline CDR1 is MGHRA and CDR2 YSYEKL. The CDR3 consists of 14 residues. The CDR3: CASSQTGTQMSYTF. For the CDR3, the DNA is TGCGCCAGCAGCCAAACAGGGACCCAAATGAGCTACACCTTC.

The chain has TRBV5-1 and TRBJ2-3; no firm D call. The CDR3 is made up of 15 amino acids. CDR1 is SGHRS and CDR2 is YFSETQ in the germline V gene. V lost 0 bases and J lost 6, with 14 bases in between. CDR3 residues: CASSLGARLADTQYF. The CDR3 bases are TGCGCCAGCAGCTTGGGGGCCAGGCTCGCTGATACGCAGTATTTT. Filled out from reference TRBV5-1 and TRBJ2-3, the complete variable domain reads KAGVTQTPRYLIKTRGQQVTLSCSPISGHRSVSWYQQTPGQGLQFLFEYFSETQRNKGNFPGRFSGRQFSNSRSEMNVSTLELGDSALYLCASSLGARLADTQYFGPGTRLTVL.

The chain couples TRBV7-2 to TRBJ2-7, with D possibly matching TRBD1 (5 bases). Germline V gives CDR1 SGHTA, CDR2 FQGNSA. The CDR3 runs 15 residues. The ends were cut back, 5 bases at V and 2 bases at J, with 16 bases in the middle. DNA of the CDR3: TGTGCCAGCAGCCCCTTGGGGCCAATTCCCTACGAGCAGTACTTC. Protein: CASSPLGPIPYEQYF.

The chain recombines TRBV7-3 with TRBJ1-1; tentative D call: TRBD1 (5 bases). V dropped 4 bases and J dropped 4 bases, with 13 bases sitting between them. The CDR3 consists of 14 residues. CDR1 and CDR2 (germline): SGHTA, FQGTGA. The CDR3 DNA sequence: TGTGCCAGCAGCTCCGCGACAGTGACCACTGAAGCTTTCTTT. Translation gives CASSSATVTTEAFF.

The rearrangement uses TRBV6-1 and TRBJ2-1; 10 bases are shared with TRBD2. There are 15 residues in the CDR3. Germline lookup yields CDR1 MNHNS and CDR2 SASEGT. V lost 8 bases to trimming and J lost 3 bases; unmatched junction nucleotides: 7. CDR3 in DNA: TGTGCCAGCCAAAGCCTAGCGGGAGACTACAATGAGCAGTTCTTC. Its protein product is CASQSLAGDYNEQFF.

The chain links TRBV6-6 to TRBJ1-3, with no clear D. V lost 5 bases to trimming and J lost 3 bases, with 5 bases between them. Germline values: CDR1 MNHNY, CDR2 SVGAGI (reference sequence). The CDR3 contains 12 residues. Here the CDR3 DNA reads TGTGCCAGCAGTGCTCTTGGAAACACCATATATTTT. It codes for CASSALGNTIYF.

The chain has TRBV5-4 and TRBJ2-7; 12 bases line up with TRBD1. V was clipped by 4 bases and J by 3 bases; unmatched bases: 5. CDR3 length equals 15 residues. Germline V gene lookup returns CDR1 SGHNT and CDR2 YYREEE (reference sequence). CDR3 protein: CASSQGTGGLYEQYF. The CDR3 region has the DNA TGTGCCAGCAGCCAAGGGACAGGGGGCCTCTACGAGCAGTACTTC.

This rearrangement joins TRBV19 to TRBJ1-5; TRBD1 might be the D (6 bases). The CDR3 totals 15 residues. Germline lookup yields CDR1 LNHDA and CDR2 SQIVND (reference sequence). Trimming removed 4 bases from V and 2 bases from J, with 12 bases in between. The DNA of the CDR3 is TGTGCCAGTAGTAGACAGGACGCGGGCAATCAGCCCCAGCATTTT. Protein product: CASSRQDAGNQPQHF.

This chain links TRBV7-2 with TRBJ2-5, with D hard to call. In germline, CDR1 is SGHTA, CDR2 FQGNSA. V was pared by 1 base and J by 10 bases, with 7 bases between. The CDR3 covers 11 residues. The CDR3 nucleotides are TGTGCCAGCAGCTTAGGGGTCGGCCAGTACTTC. Its translation is CASSLGVGQYF.

The chain carries TRBV5-4 and TRBJ2-7, with 8 bases identical to TRBD2. The CDR3 has 16 amino acids. Germline CDR1 reads SGHNT; CDR2 reads YYREEE (reference sequence). V dropped 4 bases and J dropped 0; count of bases not matched to a gene: 9. The CDR3 spells CASSVGGLAGSYEQYF. CDR3 sequence (DNA): TGTGCCAGCAGCGTCGGCGGACTAGCCGGCTCCTACGAGCAGTACTTC. Using reference TRBV5-4 and TRBJ2-7 for the parts outside the CDR3, the full variable domain is ETGVTQSPTHLIKTRGQQVTLRCSSQSGHNTVSWYQQALGQGPQFIFQYYREEENGRGNFPPRFSGLQFPNYSSELNVNALELDDSALYLCASSVGGLAGSYEQYFGPGTRLTVT.

The rearrangement links TRBV30 to TRBJ2-3; 8 nucleotides line up with TRBD2. V lost 1 base and J lost 2; bases outside the gene matches: 2. Germline V gene lookup returns CDR1 GTSNPN and CDR2 SVGIG (reference sequence). The CDR3 runs 14 residues. CDR3 amino acids: CAWSAGGDTDTQYF. In DNA form, the CDR3 reads TGTGCCTGGAGTGCGGGGGGGGACACAGATACGCAGTATTTT.

CDR3 residues: CASRVAGGQGNEQFF. The CDR3 region has the DNA TGTGCCAGCAGGGTAGCGGGGGGCCAGGGTAATGAGCAGTTCTTC. The V gene is TRBV6-1, the J gene TRBJ2-1, with 10 bases lining up with TRBD2. V trimming: 6 bases; J trimming: 7 bases; junction bases outside the gene matches: 9. The CDR3 sequence is 15 residues long. Germline assignment: CDR1 MNHNS and CDR2 SASEGT.

In DNA, the CDR3 is TGTGCCAGCAGTGAATCTACAGGGGCCCATCAGCCCCAGCATTTT. The encoded protein is CASSESTGAHQPQHF. The chain couples TRBV6-1 to TRBJ1-5; 7 bases match TRBD1. J lost 5 bases, V lost 2 bases, and 6 bases had no gene match. The CDR3 sequence is 15 residues long. Germline loops: CDR1 MNHNS, CDR2 SASEGT.

The chain has TRBV30 and TRBJ2-3; 9 bases are shared with TRBD1. J was trimmed by 1 base and V by 5 bases; bases with no gene match: 4. The V gene's germline CDR1 is GTSNPN and CDR2 SVGIG (reference sequence). The length of the CDR3 is 14 residues. CDR3 nucleotide sequence: TGTGCCTGGGAACAGGGGGCAGGCACAGATACGCAGTATTTT. It codes for CAWEQGAGTDTQYF. The full variable domain, with the rest looked up from reference TRBV30 and TRBJ2-3, is SQTIHQWPATLVQPVGSPLSLECTVEGTSNPNLYWYRQAAGRGLQLLFYSVGIGQISSEVPQNLSASRPQDRQFILSSKKLLLSDSGFYLCAWEQGAGTDTQYFGPGTRLTVL.

V is TRBV6-5 and J is TRBJ2-7, with D unresolved. Per the germline V gene, CDR1 is MNHEY and CDR2 is SVGAGI. The CDR3 contains 11 residues. Trimming shortened V by 5 bases and J by 3 bases, and 5 bases separated the two germline ends. The CDR3 protein is CASSVHYEQYF. The CDR3 DNA reads as TGTGCCAGCAGTGTTCACTACGAGCAGTACTTC.